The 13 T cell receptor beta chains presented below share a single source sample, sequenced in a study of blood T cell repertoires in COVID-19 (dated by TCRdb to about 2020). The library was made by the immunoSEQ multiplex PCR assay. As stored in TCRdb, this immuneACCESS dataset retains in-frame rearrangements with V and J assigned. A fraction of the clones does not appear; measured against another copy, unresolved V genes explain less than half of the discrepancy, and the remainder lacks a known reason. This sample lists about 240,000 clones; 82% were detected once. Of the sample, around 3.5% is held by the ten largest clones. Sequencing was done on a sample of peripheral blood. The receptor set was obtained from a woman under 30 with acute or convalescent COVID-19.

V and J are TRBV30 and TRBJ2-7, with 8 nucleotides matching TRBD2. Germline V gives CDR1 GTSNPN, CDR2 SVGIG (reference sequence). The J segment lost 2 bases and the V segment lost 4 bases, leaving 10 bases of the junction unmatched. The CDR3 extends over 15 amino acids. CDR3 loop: CAWTPGLAETYEQYF. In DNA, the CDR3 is TGTGCCTGGACCCCCGGACTAGCCGAAACCTACGAGCAGTACTTC.

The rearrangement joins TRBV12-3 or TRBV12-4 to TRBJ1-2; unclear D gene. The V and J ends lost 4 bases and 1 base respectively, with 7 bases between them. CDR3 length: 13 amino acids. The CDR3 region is CASSWEGNYGYTF. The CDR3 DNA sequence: TGTGCCAGCAGTTGGGAGGGTAACTATGGCTACACCTTC.

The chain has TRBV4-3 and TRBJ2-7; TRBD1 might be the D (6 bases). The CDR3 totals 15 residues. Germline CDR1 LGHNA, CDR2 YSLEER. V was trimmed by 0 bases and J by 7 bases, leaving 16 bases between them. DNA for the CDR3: TGCGCCAGCAGCCAAGATTATGGACAGCTGGGGGAGCAGTACTTC. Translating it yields CASSQDYGQLGEQYF.

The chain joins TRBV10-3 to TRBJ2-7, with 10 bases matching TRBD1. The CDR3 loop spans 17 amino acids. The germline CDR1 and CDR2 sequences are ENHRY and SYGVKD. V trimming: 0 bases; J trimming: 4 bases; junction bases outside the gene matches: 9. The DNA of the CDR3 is TGTGCCATCAGTGAGTCAGGGGGACAGGGGTCCCCGTACGAGCAGTACTTC. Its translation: CAISESGGQGSPYEQYF.

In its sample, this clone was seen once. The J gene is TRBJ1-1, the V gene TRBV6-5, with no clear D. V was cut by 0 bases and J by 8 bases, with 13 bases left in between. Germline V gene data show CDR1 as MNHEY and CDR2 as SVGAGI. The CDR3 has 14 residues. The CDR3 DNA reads TGTGCCAGCAGTTACTCCCCGGGGTTCAGGGAAGCTTTCTTT. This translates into CASSYSPGFREAFF.

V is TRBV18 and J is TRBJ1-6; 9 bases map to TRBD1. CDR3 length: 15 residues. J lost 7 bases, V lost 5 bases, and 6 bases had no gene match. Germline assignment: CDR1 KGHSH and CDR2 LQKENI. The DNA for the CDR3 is TGTGCCAGCTCAAATAACAGGGGGCTGAATTCACCCCTCCACTTT. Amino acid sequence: CASSNNRGLNSPLHF.

The CDR3 DNA is TGTGCCAGCAGCAATCGGGAAACCGGGGAGCTGTTTTTT. Translating it yields CASSNRETGELFF. The V gene is TRBV11-2, the J gene TRBJ2-2; TRBD2 might be the D (5 bases). This CDR3 spans 13 amino acids. The V end was cut by 5 bases, the J end by 5 bases, with 9 bases between. Per germline, CDR1 SGHAT and CDR2 FQNNGV.

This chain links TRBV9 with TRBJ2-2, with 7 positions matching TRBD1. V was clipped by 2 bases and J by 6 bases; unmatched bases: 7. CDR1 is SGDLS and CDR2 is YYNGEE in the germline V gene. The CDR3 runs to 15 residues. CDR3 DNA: TGTGCCAGCAGCGTGACAGGGCGAAGTCCCGGGGAGCTGTTTTTT. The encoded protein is CASSVTGRSPGELFF. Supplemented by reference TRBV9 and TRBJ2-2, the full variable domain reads DSGVTQTPKHLITATGQRVTLRCSPRSGDLSVYWYQQSLDQGLQFLIQYYNGEERAKGNILERFSAQQFPDLHSELNLSSLELGDSALYFCASSVTGRSPGELFFGEGSRLTVL.

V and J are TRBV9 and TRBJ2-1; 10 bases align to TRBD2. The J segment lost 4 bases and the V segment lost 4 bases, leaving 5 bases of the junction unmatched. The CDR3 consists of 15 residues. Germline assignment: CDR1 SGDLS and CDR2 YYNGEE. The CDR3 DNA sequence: TGTGCCAGCAGCCCAGGACTAGCGGAATACAATGAGCAGTTCTTC. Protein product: CASSPGLAEYNEQFF.

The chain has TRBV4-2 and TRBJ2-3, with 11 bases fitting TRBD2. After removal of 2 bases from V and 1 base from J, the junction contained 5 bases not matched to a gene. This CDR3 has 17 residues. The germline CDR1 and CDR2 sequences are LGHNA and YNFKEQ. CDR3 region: CASSQSPLAGGTDTQYF. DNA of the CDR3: TGTGCCAGCAGCCAAAGCCCACTAGCGGGAGGCACAGATACGCAGTATTTT.

Here the CDR3 reads CASSLAGTAYEQYF. The CDR3 nucleotides read TGTGCCAGCAGCTTAGCGGGGACAGCCTACGAGCAGTACTTC. This chain joins TRBV7-8 and TRBJ2-7; TRBD1 agrees at 7 bases. V lost 0 bases, J lost 2 bases, and 1 base stayed unmatched. The CDR3 is 14 amino acids. CDR1 is SGHVS, CDR2 FQNEAQ, per germline.

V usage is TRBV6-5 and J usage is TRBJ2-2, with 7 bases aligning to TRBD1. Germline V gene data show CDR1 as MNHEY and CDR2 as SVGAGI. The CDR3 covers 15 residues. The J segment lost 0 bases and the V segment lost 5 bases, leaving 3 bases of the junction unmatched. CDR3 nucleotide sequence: TGTGCCAGCAGTCCCGGGACAGCGAACACCGGGGAGCTGTTTTTT. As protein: CASSPGTANTGELFF.

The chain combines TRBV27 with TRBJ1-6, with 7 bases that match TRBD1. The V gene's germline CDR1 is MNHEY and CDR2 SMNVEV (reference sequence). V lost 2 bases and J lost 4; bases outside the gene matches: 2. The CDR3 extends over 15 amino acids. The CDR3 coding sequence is TGTGCCAGCAGTTTAAACAGGGGTTATAATTCACCCCTCCACTTT. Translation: CASSLNRGYNSPLHF.